Sequencing of this T cell receptor (beta chain) was carried out in a study of CD8+CD57+ T cells in acquired aplastic anemia. The wider study: Sorted CD4+ plus CD8+ cells gave DNA averaging roughly 3 ug. Study results and limitations: Around 30 was the count of CD8+ CDR3 sequences that patients shared with controls.

Between the trimmed V and J ends, which lost 3 bases and 6 bases, there was a span of 15 bases. The CDR3 has 15 amino acids. Germline V gene data show CDR1 as LNHDA and CDR2 as SQIVND (reference sequence). As regards this clonotype: Its specificity is unknown.

Both TCR beta VDJ combination and CDR3 sequence profiling were carried out. Genomic DNA was the template for this profiling. TCRdb fed the reads into MiXCR, producing one record per CDR3 protein. Of hundreds of thousands of distinct CDR3 sequences in the sample, 45% to 65% were seen once. The gene calls are TRBV19 and TRBJ2-1; D is perhaps TRBD1 (5 bases). The sample comprised sorted CD4+, CD8+, or CD8+CD57+ T cells (not recorded which) from PBMCs. This receptor was taken from a human donor with severe aplastic anemia or a healthy control (not recorded which). CDR3 coding DNA: TGTGCCAGTAGTATTTGGCAGGGCAAAGGCAATGAGCAGTTCTTC. Translated: CASSIWQGKGNEQFF.